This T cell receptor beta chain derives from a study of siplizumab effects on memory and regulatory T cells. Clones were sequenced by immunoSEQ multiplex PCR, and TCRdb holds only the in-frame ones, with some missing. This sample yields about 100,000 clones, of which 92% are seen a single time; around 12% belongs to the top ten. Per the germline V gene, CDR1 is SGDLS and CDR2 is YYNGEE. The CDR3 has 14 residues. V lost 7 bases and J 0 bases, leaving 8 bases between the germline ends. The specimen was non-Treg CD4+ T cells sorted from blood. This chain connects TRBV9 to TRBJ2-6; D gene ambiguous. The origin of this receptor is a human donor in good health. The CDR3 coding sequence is TGTGCCAGCGAACCCTCCTCTGGGGCCAACGTCCTGACTTTC. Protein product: CASEPSSGANVLTF.